This TCR beta chain was identified during a study of OX40 agonist ivuxolimab in advanced cancers. On the study more broadly: The drug used for patients, ivuxolimab, was an agonistic anti-OX40 (CD134) antibody. A mean age of approximately 64 years, range roughly 20 to 80, was recorded, and over 65% were male.

The ends were cut back, 6 bases at V and 4 bases at J, with 10 bases in the middle. This CDR3 is built from 13 residues. From germline, CDR1 is SNHLY and CDR2 FYNNEI. Clones were sequenced by immunoSEQ multiplex PCR, and TCRdb holds only the in-frame ones, with some missing. The sample has tens of thousands of clones, roughly 86% seen once. The sequence was obtained from an adult with an advanced solid tumor such as melanoma, head and neck, liver or kidney cancer. This chain connects TRBV2 to TRBJ1-5; tentatively, D is TRBD1 (6 bases). Sequenced material: CD4+ or CD8+ T cells sorted from blood, taken in a trial of the OX40 agonist ivuxolimab. For the CDR3, the DNA is TGTGCCAGCAGAATAGGGGGAAATCAGCCCCAGCATTTT. Protein: CASRIGGNQPQHF.